This entry concerns a single T cell receptor beta chain. Its specificity is unknown. V was pared by 1 base and J by 4 bases, with 3 bases of the junction left unmatched. The CDR3 length is 16 residues. Germline V gene data show CDR1 as SGHVS and CDR2 as FNYEAQ. The sample is drawn from a study of PD-1 blockade in classical Hodgkin lymphoma. The overall study: Once every 2 weeks, patients received intravenous nivolumab at 3 mg/kg. Study-wide results and limits: The CD4+ diversity rise by C4D1 was clearest in complete responders. Newly diagnosed patients reportedly trailed healthy donors in baseline TCR diversity.

Patients all relapsed after autologous stem cell transplantation, and there was variation in brentuximab vedotin exposure. Here immunoSEQ multiplex PCR was the method, and the copy in TCRdb shows in-frame clones only, minus some. The repertoire holds roughly 40,000 clones, with approximately 87% as singletons. The clonotype originates from a human donor with classical Hodgkin lymphoma. The input for sequencing was peripheral blood mononuclear cells (PBMCs), taken at baseline. The chain is built from TRBV7-6 and TRBJ2-3; 12 nucleotides align to TRBD1. The CDR3 sequence: CASSLVGTGGPDTQYF. CDR3 in DNA: TGTGCCAGCAGCTTAGTGGGGACAGGGGGCCCAGATACGCAGTATTTT.